Here is one T cell receptor beta chain with its context. Its antigen is unknown. This sample is part of a study of T cells in Graves' hyperthyroidism and ophthalmopathy. Study-wide results and caveats: Blood samples included most of the expanded thyroid clonotypes exceeding 0.001.

Trimming shortened V by 5 bases and J by 10 bases, and 13 bases separated the two germline ends. CDR3 length: 12 residues. Germline CDR1 and CDR2: PRHDT and FYEKMQ (reference sequence). RNA transcripts gave rise to amplified TCR beta CDR3 regions. Researchers ran a first-round RT-PCR on the TCR CDR3 using the HTBI primer set. TCRdb itself ran the multiplex PCR reads through MiXCR, one entry per CDR3 protein. The sample yields under 800,000 distinct CDR3 sequences, roughly 15% seen once. The specimen sequenced was blood. V usage is TRBV13 and J usage is TRBJ2-3; D is possibly TRBD1 (5 bases). The receptor was derived from a woman aged 18-29 years with Graves' hyperthyroidism. Written as DNA, the CDR3 is TGTGCCAGCAGCGACCGCAGGGTGGCGCAGTATTTT. This codes for CASSDRRVAQYF.